This T cell receptor beta chain appears in the sequencing data of a study of blood T cell repertoires in COVID-19. The repertoire was sequenced with immunoSEQ multiplex PCR; TCRdb's copy has only in-frame clones and lacks some. Of 200,000 to 300,000 clones detected, around 86% appear once; the ten largest clones hold less than 4%. CDR3 size: 17 residues. Losses at the gene ends were 4 bases for V and 2 bases for J; bases not matched to a gene: 10. CDR1 MGHRA and CDR2 YSYEKL come from the germline V gene. Cohort assignment relied on participant-reported clinical history. The material sequenced was PBMCs or T cells enriched from blood (not recorded which). The chain is built from TRBV4-1 and TRBJ2-5; TRBD2 matches 10 bases. The TCR originated in a woman aged 40 to 50 with acute COVID-19. In DNA form, the CDR3 reads TGCGCCAGCAGCCGAGGAGCCGCTAGCGGGAGACAAGAGACCCAGTACTTC. This translates into CASSRGAASGRQETQYF.